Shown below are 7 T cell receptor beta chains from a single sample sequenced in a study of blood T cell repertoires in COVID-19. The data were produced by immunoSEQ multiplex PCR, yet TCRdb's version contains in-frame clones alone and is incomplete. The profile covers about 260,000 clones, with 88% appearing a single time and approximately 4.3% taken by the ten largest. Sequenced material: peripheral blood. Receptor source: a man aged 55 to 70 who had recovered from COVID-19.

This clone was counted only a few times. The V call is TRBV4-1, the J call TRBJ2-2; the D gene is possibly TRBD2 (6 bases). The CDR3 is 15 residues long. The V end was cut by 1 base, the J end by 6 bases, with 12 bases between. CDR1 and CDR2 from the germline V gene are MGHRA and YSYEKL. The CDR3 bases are TGCGCCAGCAGCCAAGGGGCTAGCGCGGCCGGGGAGCTGTTTTTT. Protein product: CASSQGASAAGELFF.

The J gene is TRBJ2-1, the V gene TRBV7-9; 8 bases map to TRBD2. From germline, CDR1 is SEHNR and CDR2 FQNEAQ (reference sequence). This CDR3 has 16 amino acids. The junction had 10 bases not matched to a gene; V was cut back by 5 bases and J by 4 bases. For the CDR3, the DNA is TGTGCCAGCAGCGCTAGGCAAGCGGGGGATTACAATGAGCAGTTCTTC. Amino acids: CASSARQAGDYNEQFF.

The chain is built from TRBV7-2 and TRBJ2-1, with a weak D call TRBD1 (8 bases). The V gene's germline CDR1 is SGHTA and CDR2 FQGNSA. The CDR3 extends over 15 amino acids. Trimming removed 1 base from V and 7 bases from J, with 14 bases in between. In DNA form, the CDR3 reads TGTGCCAGCAGCTTAGACAGGGGGGGTAGAAATGAGCAGTTCTTC. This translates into CASSLDRGGRNEQFF.

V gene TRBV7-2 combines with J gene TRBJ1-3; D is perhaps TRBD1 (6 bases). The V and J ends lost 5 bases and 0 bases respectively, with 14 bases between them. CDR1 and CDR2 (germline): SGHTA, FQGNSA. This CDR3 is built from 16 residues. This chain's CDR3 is CASSQQGGISGNTIYF. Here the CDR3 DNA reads TGTGCCAGCAGCCAACAGGGAGGGATCTCTGGAAACACCATATATTTT.

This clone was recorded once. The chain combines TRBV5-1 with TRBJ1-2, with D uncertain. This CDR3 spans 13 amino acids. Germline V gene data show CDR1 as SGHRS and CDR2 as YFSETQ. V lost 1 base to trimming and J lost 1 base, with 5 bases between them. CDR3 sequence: CASSLTNNYGYTF. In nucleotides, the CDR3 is TGCGCCAGCAGCTTGACAAATAACTATGGCTACACCTTC.

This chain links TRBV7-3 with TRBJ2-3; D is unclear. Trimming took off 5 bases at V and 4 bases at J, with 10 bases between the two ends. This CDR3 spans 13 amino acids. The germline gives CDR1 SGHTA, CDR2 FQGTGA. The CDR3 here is CASSREIADTQYF. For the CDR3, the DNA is TGTGCCAGCAGCCGAGAAATCGCAGATACGCAGTATTTT.

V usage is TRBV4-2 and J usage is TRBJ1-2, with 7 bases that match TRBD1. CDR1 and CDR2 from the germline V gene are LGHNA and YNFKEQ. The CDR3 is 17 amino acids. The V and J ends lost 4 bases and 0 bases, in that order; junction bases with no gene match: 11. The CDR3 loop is CASSPSSDRDTNYGYTF. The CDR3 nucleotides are TGTGCCAGCAGCCCGTCCTCAGACAGGGATACTAACTATGGCTACACCTTC.